What follows is one T cell receptor (beta chain) and its context. Its target is not known. This sample stems from a study of cytomegalovirus exposure and HLA in healthy donors. Overall study results and limits: In presence/absence analyses, roughly uniform sequencing depth across donors was assumed. Altogether, 150 to 200 TCR beta chains were recorded as cytomegalovirus-associated.

The PCR used 60 Vbeta and 13 Jbeta primers. The table came from immunoSEQ multiplex PCR; TCRdb's copy has only in-frame clones and leaves some out. Altogether approximately 270,000 clones are present, 75% to 90% being singletons, with the ten largest covering around 0.33%. V shed 3 bases and J 2 bases; nucleotides not matched to a gene: 13. Looked up from germline, CDR1 is MNHEY and CDR2 is SMNVEV (reference sequence). The CDR3 runs to 18 residues. This TCR derives from a girl aged 2 to 10 in good health and CMV-seronegative. Sequenced input: PBMCs. This rearrangement joins TRBV27 to TRBJ2-1, with TRBD2 identical over 7 bases. This CDR3 is CASSFDPLRGETYNEQFF. CDR3 nucleotides: TGTGCCAGCAGTTTTGACCCACTCCGGGGGGAAACCTACAATGAGCAGTTCTTC.